What follows are 24 T cell receptor beta chains derived from one specimen sequenced in a study of response to subunit inactivated influenza vaccine. One entry per CDR3 protein results from TCRdb running MiXCR on the RT-PCR reads. The table includes about 650,000 distinct CDR3 sequences, approximately 15% detected once. Source: PBMCs from blood, taken 11 to 12 days after vaccination. All receptors derive from a man in his fifties who received an inactivated influenza vaccine.

In this sample, this clonotype turned up a few times. This chain joins TRBV12-3 or TRBV12-4 and TRBJ1-4; D not certain. Trimming took off 5 bases at V and 7 bases at J, with 20 bases between the two ends. CDR3 length: 16 amino acids. As DNA, the CDR3 is TGTGCCAGCAGTCCGACGGACCTTCGGTGGGCTGAAAAACTGTTTTTT. Encoded protein: CASSPTDLRWAEKLFF.

The chain has TRBV6-2 or TRBV6-3 and TRBJ1-2; D is unresolved. Trimming removed 2 bases at V and 8 bases at J, with 6 bases between. This CDR3 spans 11 amino acids. Germline V gene sequence: CDR1 MNHEY, CDR2 SVGEGT. DNA of the CDR3: TGTGCCAGCAGTTACCCGGGAGGCTACACCTTC. The encoded protein is CASSYPGGYTF.

The chain recombines TRBV10-2 with TRBJ2-7; TRBD2 might be the D (5 bases). CDR1 is WSHSY and CDR2 is SAAADI in the germline V gene. The CDR3 consists of 14 residues. V lost 0 bases and J 3 bases, leaving 9 bases between the germline ends. Written as DNA, the CDR3 is TGCGCCAGCAGTGAGTCTTGGCGGGTCTACGAGCAGTACTTC. Residues: CASSESWRVYEQYF.

The J gene is TRBJ2-3, the V gene TRBV6-5; tentative D call: TRBD2 (7 bases). Germline CDR1 MNHEY, CDR2 SVGAGI. The ends were cut back, 0 bases at V and 4 bases at J, with 17 bases in the middle. The CDR3 consists of 17 residues. The CDR3 is CASSYSKTGGAADTQYF. CDR3 sequence (DNA): TGTGCCAGCAGTTACTCGAAAACGGGGGGCGCCGCAGATACGCAGTATTTT.

The gene calls are TRBV29-1 and TRBJ2-1; D gene uncertain. Germline values: CDR1 SQVTM, CDR2 ANQGSEA. CDR3 length: 12 residues. The V end lost 8 bases, the J end lost 4 bases, and 12 bases lay between the germline ends. DNA for the CDR3: TGCAGCATTGGCAGGAGTTACAATGAGCAGTTCTTC. This translates into CSIGRSYNEQFF.

This chain uses TRBV11-2 with TRBJ2-7; perhaps TRBD2 as D (6 bases). Trimming removed 5 bases from V and 2 bases from J, with 16 bases in between. The CDR3 sequence is 15 residues long. Germline lookup yields CDR1 SGHAT and CDR2 FQNNGV. CDR3 amino acids: CASSPPPGVTYEQYF. DNA for the CDR3: TGTGCCAGCAGCCCCCCTCCGGGGGTTACCTACGAGCAGTACTTC.

This clonotype was counted a few times. This chain connects TRBV29-1 to TRBJ2-1, with D tentatively TRBD2 (6 bases). The CDR3 loop spans 15 amino acids. Per germline, CDR1 SQVTM and CDR2 ANQGSEA. Trimming took off 4 bases at V and 3 bases at J, with 16 bases between the two ends. CDR3 DNA sequence: TGCAGCGTTGGGGGGGTACCCCCTGTCTACAATGAGCAGTTCTTC. This sequence encodes CSVGGVPPVYNEQFF.

The V call is TRBV28, the J call TRBJ2-2; D may be TRBD1 or TRBD2 (5 bases each). V gave up 9 bases and J gave up 4 bases, with 18 bases separating them. Germline lookup yields CDR1 MDHEN and CDR2 SYDVKM. This CDR3 contains 15 residues. CDR3 coding DNA: TGTGCCAGTGCCGGGGCAGGGCATGGCACCGGGGAGCTGTTTTTT. Encoded protein: CASAGAGHGTGELFF.

This clonotype was recorded many times. The chain is built from TRBV12-3 or TRBV12-4 and TRBJ1-5; D might be TRBD1 (6 bases). The CDR3 extends over 14 amino acids. Trimming stripped 4 bases from V and 6 bases from J, with 13 bases between. The CDR3 spells CASSSGTLSQPQHF. DNA of the CDR3: TGTGCCAGCAGTTCCGGGACACTCTCTCAGCCCCAGCATTTT.

The CDR3 DNA sequence: TGTGCCAGCAGCCCAGGACTAGCGGGTTACTCCTACGAGCAGTACTTC. Translated, it gives CASSPGLAGYSYEQYF. The chain joins TRBV7-9 to TRBJ2-7; 11 bases agree with TRBD2. Germline V gene sequence: CDR1 SEHNR, CDR2 FQNEAQ (reference sequence). This CDR3 is built from 16 residues. With V trimmed by 5 bases and J by 0 bases, 6 bases remained unmatched. The full variable domain, rest sourced from reference TRBV7-9 and TRBJ2-7, is DTGVSQNPRHKITKRGQNVTFRCDPISEHNRLYWYRQTLGQGPEFLTYFQNEAQLEKSRLLSDRFSAERPKGSFSTLEIQRTEQGDSAMYLCASSPGLAGYSYEQYFGPGTRLTVT.

The gene calls are TRBV7-6 and TRBJ2-1; D possibly corresponds to TRBD2 (6 bases). V dropped 5 bases and J dropped 0 bases, with 14 bases sitting between them. Germline CDR1 is SGHVS and CDR2 is FNYEAQ. The CDR3 covers 16 residues. The CDR3 bases are TGTGCCAGCAGCACATTAGCGGCCCGCTCCTACAATGAGCAGTTCTTC. This sequence encodes CASSTLAARSYNEQFF.

The rearrangement links TRBV7-8 to TRBJ2-1, with 9 positions matching TRBD2. Germline values: CDR1 SGHVS, CDR2 FQNEAQ. V lost 9 bases and J lost 2; bases outside the gene matches: 2. The CDR3 runs 13 residues. The CDR3: CASKREAYNEQFF. CDR3 bases: TGTGCCAGTAAGCGGGAGGCCTACAATGAGCAGTTCTTC. Together with reference TRBV7-8 and TRBJ2-1, the CDR3 gives the full variable domain: GAGVSQSPRYKVAKRGQDVALRCDPISGHVSLFWYQQALGQGPEFLTYFQNEAQLDKSGLPSDRFFAERPEGSVSTLKIQRTQQEDSAVYLCASKREAYNEQFFGPGTRLTVL.

Note on this clonotype: With a much larger clone just one base away, this may be a read error. This sequence joins TRBV29-1 and TRBJ2-3, with no clear D. CDR1 SQVTM and CDR2 ANQGSEA come from the germline V gene. Trimming cost V 1 base and J 4 bases, with 9 bases left between them. CDR3 length: 13 residues. The CDR3 loop is CSVEVSVADTQYF. The CDR3 coding sequence is TGCAGCGTTGAAGTAAGTGTGGCAGATACGCAGTATTTT.

There are a few counts of this clonotype. The rearrangement joins TRBV4-2 to TRBJ2-1, with D perhaps matching TRBD1 or TRBD2 (5 bases each). The ends were cut back, 1 base at V and 0 bases at J, with 13 bases in the middle. CDR3 length: 17 residues. The germline gives CDR1 LGHNA, CDR2 YNFKEQ. Here the CDR3 DNA reads TGTGCCAGCAGCCAAGGGGCGAGGGGTGGCTCCTACAATGAGCAGTTCTTC. Its translation: CASSQGARGGSYNEQFF.

The sample holds a few counts of this clonotype. V is TRBV4-3 and J is TRBJ2-7, with a tentative D call TRBD1 (5 bases). The CDR3 extends over 15 amino acids. V dropped 4 bases and J dropped 3 bases, with 16 bases sitting between them. CDR1 LGHNA and CDR2 YSLEER come from the germline V gene. CDR3 in amino acids: CASSLEGAPNYEQYF. The DNA for the CDR3 is TGCGCCAGCAGCCTAGAAGGGGCCCCGAACTACGAGCAGTACTTC.

This clonotype has a handful of counts. This chain connects TRBV5-1 to TRBJ1-6; D possibly corresponds to TRBD1 (6 bases). The CDR3 consists of 16 residues. Germline V gene lookup returns CDR1 SGHRS and CDR2 YFSETQ. Trimming cost V 0 bases and J 7 bases, with 14 bases left between them. The CDR3, as DNA: TGCGCCAGCAGCTTGGAGGCAGGGGCGATCAATTCACCCCTCCACTTT. The encoded protein is CASSLEAGAINSPLHF.

This clonotype occurred a few times. The J gene is TRBJ2-2, the V gene TRBV7-2; 10 bases align to TRBD2. Trimming took 1 base from V and 4 from J; bases not matched to a gene: 9. CDR3 length equals 18 residues. Germline CDR1 SGHTA, CDR2 FQGNSA. The DNA for the CDR3 is TGTGCCAGCAGCTTAGTGCTAGCGGGAGTAGTCCCCACCGGGGAGCTGTTTTTT. Translated, it gives CASSLVLAGVVPTGELFF.

The chain uses TRBV7-9 and TRBJ2-1, with 9 positions matching TRBD2. V was pared by 3 bases and J by 4 bases, with 10 bases of the junction left unmatched. This CDR3 spans 17 amino acids. The germline V gene encodes CDR1 SEHNR and CDR2 FQNEAQ (reference sequence). CDR3 amino acids: CASSFPTAGGLYNEQFF. The CDR3 bases are TGTGCCAGCAGCTTCCCGACCGCGGGGGGGCTGTACAATGAGCAGTTCTTC. The full variable domain, rest sourced from reference TRBV7-9 and TRBJ2-1, is DTGVSQNPRHKITKRGQNVTFRCDPISEHNRLYWYRQTLGQGPEFLTYFQNEAQLEKSRLLSDRFSAERPKGSFSTLEIQRTEQGDSAMYLCASSFPTAGGLYNEQFFGPGTRLTVL.

The chain has TRBV24-1 and TRBJ2-3, with 12 bases aligning to TRBD2. Germline V gene lookup returns CDR1 KGHDR and CDR2 SFDVKD. The V segment lost 8 bases and the J segment 4 bases; nucleotides outside the gene matches: 9. This CDR3 is built from 16 residues. This CDR3 reads CATKGLGLAGPDTQYF. Written as DNA, the CDR3 is TGTGCCACCAAGGGTCTCGGACTAGCGGGGCCAGATACGCAGTATTTT.

This clonotype occurred a few times. The gene calls are TRBV20-1 and TRBJ2-5; maybe TRBD1 (5 bases). CDR3 length: 13 amino acids. Trimming took 6 bases from V and 2 from J, leaving 13 bases between them. Germline V lookup: CDR1 DFQATT, CDR2 SNEGSKA (reference sequence). Here the CDR3 DNA reads TGCAGTGCGGGAAAGGGGTATCAAGAGACCCAGTACTTC. Amino acids: CSAGKGYQETQYF.

V gene TRBV20-1 combines with J gene TRBJ2-7; the match to TRBD2 covers 7 bases. Germline CDR1 DFQATT, CDR2 SNEGSKA (reference sequence). The CDR3 sequence is 14 residues long. V lost 6 bases to trimming and J lost 4 bases; unmatched junction nucleotides: 12. The CDR3 coding sequence is TGCAGTGCGCTCCGTGGCGGGAGAGATTACGAGCAGTACTTC. This translates into CSALRGGRDYEQYF.

The J gene is TRBJ2-7, the V gene TRBV4-2; D unclear. CDR3 size: 14 residues. From germline, CDR1 is LGHNA and CDR2 YNFKEQ. Trimming stripped 0 bases from V and 4 bases from J, with 10 bases between. The DNA of the CDR3 is TGTGCCAGCAGCCAAGATAGGGCCCTTTACGAGCAGTACTTC. Translating it yields CASSQDRALYEQYF.

The gene calls are TRBV12-2 and TRBJ1-3. TRBV12-2 constitutes a pseudogene. This CDR3 comprises 17 residues. CDR3 loop: CASRLASSRTTGNTIYF. The CDR3 DNA is TGTGCAAGTCGCTTAGCATCGAGTAGGACTACTGGAAACACCATATATTTT.

This clonotype was picked up a small number of times. At one boundary the junction diverges from the germline segment, which might be a read error. The chain couples TRBV20-1 to TRBJ2-7; 10 bases agree with TRBD1. Germline CDR1 DFQATT, CDR2 SNEGSKA (reference sequence). The CDR3 is 14 amino acids. The CDR3 region has the DNA TGCAGTGCTCGAGACAGGGGGCGACCCTACGAGCAGTACTTC. It translates to CSARDRGRPYEQYF.